The 7 T cell receptor beta chains reported below all come from one sample, sequenced in a study of T cell changes during pregnancy in multiple sclerosis. Libraries were prepared by immunoSEQ multiplex PCR; TCRdb keeps only in-frame clonotypes and omits some of them. This sample yields 100,000 to 130,000 clones, of which less than 95% are seen a single time; around 0.8% belongs to the top ten. The sequencing used peripheral blood, collected in the third trimester of pregnancy. The origin of the receptors is a female donor in good health, enrolled as a control in a pregnancy study.

J is TRBJ1-2 and V is TRBV6-1, with TRBD1 matching 8 bases. CDR3 length: 13 amino acids. The V segment lost 6 bases and the J segment 5 bases; nucleotides outside the gene matches: 5. CDR1 is MNHNS, CDR2 SASEGT, per germline. The CDR3 loop is CASRHQGAYGYTF. DNA for the CDR3: TGTGCCAGCAGACATCAGGGGGCATATGGCTACACCTTC.

This chain links TRBV30 with TRBJ2-7; D unresolved. The germline V gene has CDR1 GTSNPN and CDR2 SVGIG (reference sequence). There are 12 residues in the CDR3. V gave up 0 bases and J gave up 1 base, with 4 bases separating them. The CDR3 coding sequence is TGTGCCTGGAGTGTATCGTCCTACGAGCAGTACTTC. Amino acid sequence: CAWSVSSYEQYF.

The chain employs TRBV25-1 and TRBJ1-4; maybe TRBD1 (6 bases). Germline V gene sequence: CDR1 MGHDK, CDR2 SYGVNS. The CDR3 totals 14 residues. Between the trimmed V and J ends, which lost 6 bases and 5 bases, there was a span of 13 bases. The CDR3 sequence is CASSRGLENEKLFF. The CDR3 DNA reads TGTGCCAGCAGCAGGGGCTTAGAGAATGAAAAACTGTTTTTT.

The chain is built from TRBV4-1 and TRBJ2-7; possible D gene TRBD1, 5 bases. The germline CDR1 and CDR2 sequences are MGHRA and YSYEKL. Trimming cost V 0 bases and J 0 bases, with 12 bases left between them. There are 16 residues in the CDR3. The CDR3 nucleotides read TGCGCCAGCAGCCAAGAAATAAGGGGTGGCTCCTACGAGCAGTACTTC. Protein: CASSQEIRGGSYEQYF.

The chain couples TRBV27 to TRBJ2-1; 11 nucleotides line up with TRBD2. The CDR3 runs to 15 residues. CDR1 MNHEY and CDR2 SMNVEV come from the germline V gene (reference sequence). V lost 8 bases, J lost 8 bases, and 11 bases stayed unmatched. The DNA for the CDR3 is TGTGCCAGCTGCAGTGTGACTAGCGGGGAGGATGAGCAGTTCTTC. It encodes CASCSVTSGEDEQFF.

The chain joins TRBV7-3 to TRBJ1-2; D not resolved. CDR3 size: 13 residues. The V end lost 5 bases, the J end lost 4 bases, and 11 bases lay between the germline ends. Germline loops: CDR1 SGHTA, CDR2 FQGTGA. Written as DNA, the CDR3 is TGTGCCAGCAGCGTCCGTCCTAGCTATGGCTACACCTTC. Its translation: CASSVRPSYGYTF. Full variable domain (rest looked up from reference TRBV7-3 and TRBJ1-2): GAGVSQTPSNKVTEKGKYVELRCDPISGHTALYWYRQSLGQGPEFLIYFQGTGAADDSGLPNDRFFAVRPEGSVSTLKIQRTERGDSAVYLCASSVRPSYGYTFGSGTRLTVV.

V and J are TRBV9 and TRBJ2-3; maybe TRBD1 (6 bases). Germline CDR1 SGDLS, CDR2 YYNGEE. The V end was cut by 2 bases, the J end by 2 bases, with 15 bases between. This CDR3 spans 16 amino acids. CDR3 protein: CASSVLLDRNTDTQYF. The CDR3 DNA sequence: TGTGCCAGCAGCGTTCTCCTGGACAGAAACACAGATACGCAGTATTTT.